This T cell receptor beta chain was recorded in a study of CD8 T cells in Susac syndrome (dated by TCRdb to the late 2010s). At the level of the whole study: Whether CD8+ T cell activation and differentiation in Susac syndrome was antigen driven was tested using repertoire sequencing. Study-wide conclusions, independent of this receptor: The study acknowledged that relatively few individuals were included in the TCR sequencing and HLA analysis.

The CDR3 spans 13 residues, from the cysteine through the phenylalanine. The read is trimmed to its CDR3 DNA, 39 bases read in frame from base 1. The V end loses 4 bases and the J end loses 8 bases, and a stretch of 14 bases separates them. The germline V gene sets CDR1 to SGHDN and CDR2 to FVKESK. Peripheral blood CD8+ and CD4+ T cells from healthy donors, Susac syndrome patients and multiple sclerosis patients were profiled using high-throughput TCR beta sequencing. Healthy donors were age- and sex-matched controls. Bulk CD8+ and CD4+ T cells were purified by magnetic negative isolation, while CD8+ TEMRA cells were enriched using FACS. Blood was collected in EDTA tubes and processed within 24 hours, with PBMCs isolated through density gradient centrifugation. PBMCs intended for TCR sequencing were frozen in liquid nitrogen and were later thawed in a 37 degrees C water bath. The sorted or isolated CD4+, CD8+ and CD8+ TEMRA cells had a purity of 90% or higher.

RNA was extracted using the RNeasy kit, and roughly 0.5 to 1 ug of the RNA was reverse transcribed with random hexamers. The immunoSEQ multiplex PCR assay, covering 54 Vbeta and 13 Jbeta segments, was used to amplify TCR beta CDR3 regions. PCR amplification bias was corrected by using a synthetic template baseline for primer optimization and computational correction. Concerning the study's data processing: Only productive sequences were kept, with reads annotated to V, D and J genes according to IMGT and analyzed in immunoSEQ Analyzer. To calculate clonality, Shannon entropy was normalized by log2 of the number of productive unique sequences and then subtracted from one. For each patient and control, public and private clones were evaluated within the 100 most prevalent clones. Susac-specific clones were defined as absent from healthy and MS cohorts, around 970 published viral clones and other ImmuneACCESS disease sequences. TCRdb cleaned the public reads at Q25 with fastp, built clones with MiXCR and kept in-frame beta chains. CDR3 protein duplicates are merged, each entry listing the most common genes and DNA. The V and J calls and clone size are TCRdb's, not the authors'. In all, the sample holds approximately 120,000 distinct CDR3 sequences, and around 95% of those were seen once. Of the sample, 0.096% is held by the ten largest clones.

Concerning this clonotype: Its antigen is still unknown. Within one base of it there is no much larger clone, and no base qualities were kept.

The sample comprised CD4+ T cells from PBMCs. This clonotype was obtained from a human donor in good health. The sequence links TRBV14 to TRBJ1-2; a weak D assignment points to TRBD1 (6 bases agree). The CDR3 loop reads CASSPPVQGGYTF. The nucleotide sequence reads as follows: TGTGCCAGCAGCCCTCCGGTGCAGGGGGGCTACACCTTC.